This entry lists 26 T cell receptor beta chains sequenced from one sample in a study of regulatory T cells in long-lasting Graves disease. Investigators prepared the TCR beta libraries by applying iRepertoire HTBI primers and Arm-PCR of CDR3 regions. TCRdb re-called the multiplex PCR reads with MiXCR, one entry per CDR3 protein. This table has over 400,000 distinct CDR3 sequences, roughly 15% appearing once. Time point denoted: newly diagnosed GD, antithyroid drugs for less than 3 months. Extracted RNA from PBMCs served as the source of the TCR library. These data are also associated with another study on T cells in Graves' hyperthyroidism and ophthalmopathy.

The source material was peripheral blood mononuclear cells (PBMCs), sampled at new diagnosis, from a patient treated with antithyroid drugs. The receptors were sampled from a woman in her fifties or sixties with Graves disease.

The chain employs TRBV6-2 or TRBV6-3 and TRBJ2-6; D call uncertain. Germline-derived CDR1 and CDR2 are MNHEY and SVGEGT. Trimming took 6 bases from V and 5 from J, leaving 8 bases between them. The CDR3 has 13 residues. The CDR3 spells CASRTRRANVLTF. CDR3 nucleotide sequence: TGTGCCAGCAGAACCCGGAGGGCCAACGTCCTGACTTTC.

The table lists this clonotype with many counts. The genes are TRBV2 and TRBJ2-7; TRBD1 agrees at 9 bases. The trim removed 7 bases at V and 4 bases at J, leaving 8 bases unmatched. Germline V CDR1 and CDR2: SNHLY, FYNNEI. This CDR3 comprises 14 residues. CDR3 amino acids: CASTGQGSRYEQYF. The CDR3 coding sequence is TGTGCCAGCACTGGACAGGGGTCGCGATACGAGCAGTACTTC. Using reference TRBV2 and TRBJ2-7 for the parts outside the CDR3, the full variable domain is EPEVTQTPSHQVTQMGQEVILRCVPISNHLYFYWYRQILGQKVEFLVSFYNNEISEKSEIFDDQFSVERPDGSNFTLKIRSTKLEDSAMYFCASTGQGSRYEQYFGPGTRLTVT.

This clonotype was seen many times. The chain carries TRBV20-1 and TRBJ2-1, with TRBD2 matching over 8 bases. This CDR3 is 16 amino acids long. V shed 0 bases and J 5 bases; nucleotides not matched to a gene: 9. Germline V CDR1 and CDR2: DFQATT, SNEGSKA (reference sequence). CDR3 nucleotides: TGCAGTGCTAGAGATGGCCGTAGCGGGACTGACAATGAGCAGTTCTTC. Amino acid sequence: CSARDGRSGTDNEQFF.

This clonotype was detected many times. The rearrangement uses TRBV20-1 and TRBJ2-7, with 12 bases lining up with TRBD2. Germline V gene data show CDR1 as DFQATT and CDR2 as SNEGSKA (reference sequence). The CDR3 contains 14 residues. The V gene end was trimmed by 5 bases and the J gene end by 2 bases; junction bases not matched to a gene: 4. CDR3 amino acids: CSAQTSGSTYEQYF. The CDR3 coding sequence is TGCAGTGCTCAGACTAGCGGGAGTACCTACGAGCAGTACTTC.

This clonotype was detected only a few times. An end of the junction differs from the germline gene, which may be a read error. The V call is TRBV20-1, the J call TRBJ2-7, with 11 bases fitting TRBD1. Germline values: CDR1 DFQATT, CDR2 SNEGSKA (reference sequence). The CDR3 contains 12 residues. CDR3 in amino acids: CGAGTGGYEQYF. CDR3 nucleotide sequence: TGCGGTGCTGGGACAGGGGGCTACGAGCAGTACTTC.

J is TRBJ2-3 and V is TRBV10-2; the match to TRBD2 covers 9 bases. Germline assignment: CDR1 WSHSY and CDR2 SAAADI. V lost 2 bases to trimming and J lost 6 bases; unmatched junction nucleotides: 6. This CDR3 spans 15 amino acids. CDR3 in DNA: TGCGCCAGCAGTGAGATAGCGGGAGTGGGGGATACGCAGTATTTT. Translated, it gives CASSEIAGVGDTQYF.

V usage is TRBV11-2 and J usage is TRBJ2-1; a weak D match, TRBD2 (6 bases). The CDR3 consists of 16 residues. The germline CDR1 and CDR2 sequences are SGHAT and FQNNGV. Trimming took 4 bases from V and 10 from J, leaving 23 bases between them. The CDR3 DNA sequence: TGTGCCAGCAGCTGGGACTTTAGCGGAAGGCTGTACGAGCAGTTCTTC. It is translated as CASSWDFSGRLYEQFF. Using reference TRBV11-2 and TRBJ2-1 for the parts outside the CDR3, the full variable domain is EAGVAQSPRYKIIEKRQSVAFWCNPISGHATLYWYQQILGQGPKLLIQFQNNGVVDDSQLPKDRFSAERLKGVDSTLKIQPAKLEDSAVYLCASSWDFSGRLYEQFFGPGTRLTVL.

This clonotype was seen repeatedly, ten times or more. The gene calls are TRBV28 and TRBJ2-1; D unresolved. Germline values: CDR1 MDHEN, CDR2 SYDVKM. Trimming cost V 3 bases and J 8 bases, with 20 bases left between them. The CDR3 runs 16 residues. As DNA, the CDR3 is TGTGCCAGCAGTTTGGATACGGCCGGGCCCGATGATGAGCAGTTCTTC. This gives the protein CASSLDTAGPDDEQFF.

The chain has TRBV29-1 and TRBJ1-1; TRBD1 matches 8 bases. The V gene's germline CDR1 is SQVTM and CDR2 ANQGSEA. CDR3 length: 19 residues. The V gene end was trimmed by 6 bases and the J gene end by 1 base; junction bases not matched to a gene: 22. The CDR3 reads CSVGTGLGQGATKNTEAFF. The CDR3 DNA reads TGCAGCGTAGGTACAGGGTTAGGACAGGGAGCAACTAAGAACACTGAAGCTTTCTTT.

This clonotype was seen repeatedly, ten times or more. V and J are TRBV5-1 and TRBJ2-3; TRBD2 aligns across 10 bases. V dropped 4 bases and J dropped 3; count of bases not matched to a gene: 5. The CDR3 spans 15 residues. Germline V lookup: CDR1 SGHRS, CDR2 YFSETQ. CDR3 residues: CASSDVAGGTDTQYF. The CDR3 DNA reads TGCGCCAGCAGCGACGTAGCGGGAGGAACAGATACGCAGTATTTT.

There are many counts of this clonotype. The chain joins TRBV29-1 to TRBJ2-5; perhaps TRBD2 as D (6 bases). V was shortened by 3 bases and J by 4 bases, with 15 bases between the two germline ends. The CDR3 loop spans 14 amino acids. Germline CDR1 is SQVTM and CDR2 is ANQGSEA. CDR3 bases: TGCAGCGTTGAGGAGGGACTTCCGATAGAGACCCAGTACTTC. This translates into CSVEEGLPIETQYF.

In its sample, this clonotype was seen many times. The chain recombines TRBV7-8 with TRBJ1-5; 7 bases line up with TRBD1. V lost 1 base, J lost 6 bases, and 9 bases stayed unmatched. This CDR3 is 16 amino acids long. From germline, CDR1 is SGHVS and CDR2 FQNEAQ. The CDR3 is CASSLGPDRVGQPQHF. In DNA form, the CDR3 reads TGTGCCAGCAGCTTAGGCCCAGACAGGGTCGGTCAGCCCCAGCATTTT. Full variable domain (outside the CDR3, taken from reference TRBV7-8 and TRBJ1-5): GAGVSQSPRYKVAKRGQDVALRCDPISGHVSLFWYQQALGQGPEFLTYFQNEAQLDKSGLPSDRFFAERPEGSVSTLKIQRTQQEDSAVYLCASSLGPDRVGQPQHFGDGTRLSIL.

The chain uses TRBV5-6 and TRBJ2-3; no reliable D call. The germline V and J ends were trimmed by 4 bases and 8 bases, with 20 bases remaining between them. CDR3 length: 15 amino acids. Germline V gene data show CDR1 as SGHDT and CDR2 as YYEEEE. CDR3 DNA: TGTGCCAGCAGCCAGGATCTGGGTTTGAAGGGTACGCAGTATTTT. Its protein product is CASSQDLGLKGTQYF.

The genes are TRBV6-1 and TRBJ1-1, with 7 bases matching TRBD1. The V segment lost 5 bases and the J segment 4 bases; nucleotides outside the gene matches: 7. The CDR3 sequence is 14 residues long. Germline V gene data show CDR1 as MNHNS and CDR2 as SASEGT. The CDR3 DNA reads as TGTGCCAGCAGTAACAACAGGGGTCGCACTGAAGCTTTCTTT. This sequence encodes CASSNNRGRTEAFF.

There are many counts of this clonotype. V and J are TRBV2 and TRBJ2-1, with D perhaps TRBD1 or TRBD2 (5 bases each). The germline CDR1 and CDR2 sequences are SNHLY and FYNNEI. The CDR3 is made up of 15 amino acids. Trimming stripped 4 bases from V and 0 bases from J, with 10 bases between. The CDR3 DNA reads TGTGCCAGCAGTGGCTGGGGGTCCTCCTACAATGAGCAGTTCTTC. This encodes CASSGWGSSYNEQFF.

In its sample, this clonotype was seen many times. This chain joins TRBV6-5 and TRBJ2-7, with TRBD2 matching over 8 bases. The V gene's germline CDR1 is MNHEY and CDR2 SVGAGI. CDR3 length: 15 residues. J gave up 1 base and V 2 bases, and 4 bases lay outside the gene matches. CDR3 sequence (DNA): TGTGCCAGCAGTTACCTTCGCGGGAGGTCCTACGAGCAGTACTTC. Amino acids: CASSYLRGRSYEQYF.

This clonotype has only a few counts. The DNA for the CDR3 is TGTGCCAGCAGTGAAGCGGGTAGCGGGAGCTGGGTGAATACGCAGTATTTT. This codes for CASSEAGSGSWVNTQYF. The gene calls are TRBV6-1 and TRBJ2-3; 9 bases fit TRBD2. CDR3 length: 17 residues. V was clipped by 0 bases and J by 7 bases; unmatched bases: 11. Per the germline V gene, CDR1 is MNHNS and CDR2 is SASEGT.

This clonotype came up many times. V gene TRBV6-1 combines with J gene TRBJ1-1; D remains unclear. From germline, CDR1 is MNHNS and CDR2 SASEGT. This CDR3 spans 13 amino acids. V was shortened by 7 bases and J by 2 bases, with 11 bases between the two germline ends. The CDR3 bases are TGTGCCAGCATCCTACAGATTAACACTGAAGCTTTCTTT. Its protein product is CASILQINTEAFF.

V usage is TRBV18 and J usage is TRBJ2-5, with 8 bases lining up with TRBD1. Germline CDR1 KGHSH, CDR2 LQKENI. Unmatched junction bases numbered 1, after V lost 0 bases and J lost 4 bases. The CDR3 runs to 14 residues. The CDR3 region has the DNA TGTGCCAGCTCACCACCGACAGGGGCAGAGACCCAGTACTTC. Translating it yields CASSPPTGAETQYF.

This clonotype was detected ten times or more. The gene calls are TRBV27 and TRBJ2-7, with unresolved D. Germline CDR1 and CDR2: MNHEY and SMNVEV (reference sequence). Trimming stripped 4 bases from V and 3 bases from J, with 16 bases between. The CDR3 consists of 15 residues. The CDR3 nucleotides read TGTGCCAGCAGTTATCTATCTTACGGTAGCTACGAGCAGTACTTC. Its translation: CASSYLSYGSYEQYF.

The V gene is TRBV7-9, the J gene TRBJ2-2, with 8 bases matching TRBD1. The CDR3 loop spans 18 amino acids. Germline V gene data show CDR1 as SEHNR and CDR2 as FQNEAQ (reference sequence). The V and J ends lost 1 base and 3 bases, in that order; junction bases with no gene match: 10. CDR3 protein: CASSLEGSDRGYTGELFF. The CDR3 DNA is TGTGCCAGCAGCTTAGAAGGAAGTGACAGGGGATACACCGGGGAGCTGTTTTTT.

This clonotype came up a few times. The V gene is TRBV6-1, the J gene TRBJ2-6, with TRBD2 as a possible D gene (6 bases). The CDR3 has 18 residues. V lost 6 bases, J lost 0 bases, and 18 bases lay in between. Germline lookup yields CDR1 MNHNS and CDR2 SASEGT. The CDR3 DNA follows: TGTGCCAGCAGCACGGGGGTGTCAAGACCCTCTGGGGCCAACGTCCTGACTTTC. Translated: CASSTGVSRPSGANVLTF.

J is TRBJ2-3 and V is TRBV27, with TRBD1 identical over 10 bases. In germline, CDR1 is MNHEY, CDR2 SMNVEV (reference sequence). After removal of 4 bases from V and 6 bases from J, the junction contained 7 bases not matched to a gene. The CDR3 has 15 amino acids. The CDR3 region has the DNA TGTGCCAGCAGTTGGGACAGGGGTCTGCTGGATACGCAGTATTTT. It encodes CASSWDRGLLDTQYF.

CDR3 in DNA: TGTGCCAGTAGTATCAGGAATAGGTGGGCTAGCGGGACGAACTACGAGCAGTACTTC. Residues: CASSIRNRWASGTNYEQYF. The genes are TRBV19 and TRBJ2-7, with 9 bases fitting TRBD2. V was clipped by 3 bases and J by 3 bases; unmatched bases: 18. The CDR3 runs to 19 residues. Germline CDR1 is LNHDA and CDR2 is SQIVND (reference sequence).

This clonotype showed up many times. Here the CDR3 DNA reads TGCGCCAGCAGCATGGGACTAGCCGGGGAGACCCAGTACTTC. It translates to CASSMGLAGETQYF. The rearrangement links TRBV5-1 to TRBJ2-5; 9 nucleotides line up with TRBD2. The V and J ends lost 4 bases and 5 bases, in that order; junction bases with no gene match: 6. Germline V gives CDR1 SGHRS, CDR2 YFSETQ. This CDR3 has 14 residues.

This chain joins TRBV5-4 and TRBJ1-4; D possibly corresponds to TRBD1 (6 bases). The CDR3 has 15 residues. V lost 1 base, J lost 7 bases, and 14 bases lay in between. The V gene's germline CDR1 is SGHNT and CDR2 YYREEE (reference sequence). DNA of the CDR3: TGTGCCAGCAGCTTGTCCGGGGGGCGCGTTGAAAAACTGTTTTTT. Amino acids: CASSLSGGRVEKLFF.